These 9 T cell receptor beta chains came from one sample sequenced in a study of cytotoxic CD8 clonotypes in ibrutinib-treated CLL. This table comes from immunoSEQ multiplex PCR, and its TCRdb copy is limited to in-frame clones, with some not included. Of roughly 100,000 clones in the sample, 70% to 85% were seen once. The sample here was PBMCs, taken after 12 months of ibrutinib treatment. These receptors were obtained from a human donor with chronic lymphocytic leukemia.

This clone appeared a few times. The chain couples TRBV6-5 to TRBJ2-7, with 8 bases fitting TRBD1. The germline V gene has CDR1 MNHEY and CDR2 SVGAGI. V gave up 2 bases and J gave up 6 bases; unmatched junction bases: 6. The CDR3 is 14 amino acids. Here the CDR3 DNA reads TGTGCCAGCAGTTACGGGCAGGGGGCCCGCGAGCAGTACTTC. Protein: CASSYGQGAREQYF.

This clone has just one count. The chain is built from TRBV19 and TRBJ2-5, with 11 bases lining up with TRBD2. This CDR3 is built from 17 residues. Unmatched junction bases numbered 10, after V lost 6 bases and J lost 1 base. Germline V lookup: CDR1 LNHDA, CDR2 SQIVND (reference sequence). CDR3 loop: CASSTMSGTSGQETQYF. In DNA form, the CDR3 reads TGTGCCAGTAGCACAATGTCCGGGACTAGCGGCCAAGAGACCCAGTACTTC.

J is TRBJ1-5 and V is TRBV28; perhaps TRBD1 as D (5 bases). In germline, CDR1 is MDHEN, CDR2 SYDVKM. V lost 9 bases to trimming and J lost 5 bases, with 17 bases between them. The CDR3 consists of 14 residues. Here the CDR3 DNA reads TGTGCCAGTCCTATGTGGAGGGGCGATCAGCCCCAGCATTTT. Translating it yields CASPMWRGDQPQHF.

This clone was recorded a few times. DNA of the CDR3: TGTGCCAGCATCTCGTGGCGGGGTTACTACGAGCAGTACTTC. Protein sequence: CASISWRGYYEQYF. The gene calls are TRBV2 and TRBJ2-7; D perhaps matches TRBD2 (6 bases). The CDR3 has 14 residues. Looked up from germline, CDR1 is SNHLY and CDR2 is FYNNEI. V shed 7 bases and J shed 3 bases, with 16 bases lying between them.

The chain carries TRBV15 and TRBJ1-1, with D unclear. This CDR3 is 14 amino acids long. Germline V gives CDR1 LNHNV, CDR2 YYDKDF (reference sequence). With 7 bases removed from V and 7 bases from J, the gap between germline ends came to 19 bases. CDR3 protein: CATNPTAGRHEAFF. In nucleotides, the CDR3 is TGTGCCACCAACCCTACCGCTGGACGCCATGAAGCTTTCTTT.

The chain couples TRBV20-1 to TRBJ2-7; D unclear. The CDR3 spans 11 residues. Germline loops: CDR1 DFQATT, CDR2 SNEGSKA (reference sequence). Trimming took off 5 bases at V and 4 bases at J, with 9 bases between the two ends. The CDR3 loop reads CSALLGYEQYF. The CDR3 DNA sequence: TGCAGTGCTCTATTGGGGTACGAGCAGTACTTC.

About this clone: The DNA is omitted, as the CDR3 cannot be located on it reliably, and the CDR3 follows TCRdb's listing. The V and J genes are TRBV7-6 and TRBJ2-1; no DNA check was done on the table's D call, TRBD2. Per germline, CDR1 SGHVS and CDR2 FNYEAQ. The CDR3 totals 13 residues, both ends included. This CDR3 is CASSLAVAGGIFF.

The chain has TRBV19 and TRBJ1-3, with TRBD1 identical over 7 bases. The CDR3 is made up of 12 amino acids. Germline lookup yields CDR1 LNHDA and CDR2 SQIVND (reference sequence). V gave up 10 bases and J gave up 8 bases; unmatched junction bases: 8. Here the CDR3 DNA reads TGTGCCACCAGACAGGGACTTGACACCATATATTTT. Its protein is CATRQGLDTIYF.

The CDR3, as DNA: TGCGCCAGCAGCCAAGATTTGGGGAGTTCACCCCTCCACTTT. Translation: CASSQDLGSSPLHF. The chain combines TRBV4-3 with TRBJ1-6; D unclear. Trimming took 0 bases from V and 9 from J, leaving 9 bases between them. Germline V gene data show CDR1 as LGHNA and CDR2 as YSLEER. The length of the CDR3 is 14 residues.